A selection of T cell receptor beta chains follows, all from one sample in a study of tumor-infiltrating lymphocytes in primary liver carcinoma. Each CDR3 protein gets one entry after TCRdb re-called the multiplex PCR reads with MiXCR. Of roughly 100,000 distinct CDR3 sequences listed, 69% were seen once; the top ten hold 9.5%. Material: liver tumor tissue from sampling region 5. These receptors were collected from a woman aged 55-70 years with primary liver carcinoma and hepatitis B virus infection. The CDR3 runs from the conserved cysteine through the conserved F or W.

v_call | cdr3_aa
TRBV5-4 | CASSPPGGTGDEQYF
TRBV28 | CASSLFQGGSQYF
TRBV10-3 | CAISETSYGEQYF
TRBV30 | CAWSAQMDTEAFF
TRBV14 | CASSQEGTVDTGELFF
TRBV11-3 | CAISLGTSEKLEQSF
TRBV7-8 | CASSLKGLSGGSSYEQYF
TRBV5-5 | CASYWVLTGGLFF
TRBV28 | CANSRQGRSTEAFF
TRBV7-8 | CASSTGTPSYNELFF
TRBV2 | CASNRTLPVTFF
TRBV12-3/TRBV12-4 | CASSPVYSGNTIYF
TRBV28 | CANSLLGETQYF
TRBV11-2 | CASGPGLVGPDTQYF
TRBV11-3 | CASGYTASLGDYTF
TRBV11-3 | CASSIERAGGHSSYEHHF
TRBV6-1 | CARGDADRGLSNEQFF
TRBV11-2 | CASSLVPVGAYEQYF
TRBV2 | CASRPDSLATNEKLFF
TRBV6-6 | CASQAGEAKDTQYF
TRBV20-1 | CSARLGEFRSHEQYF
TRBV6-2/TRBV6-3 | CASSVAASYNEQFF
TRBV6-2/TRBV6-3 | CASSYLSFRTDNTGELFF
TRBV7-9 | CASTPRTNTGELFF
TRBV11-1 | CASSARPILVNTGKLFF
TRBV5-6 | CASASEESTSTDTQYF
TRBV12-3/TRBV12-4 | CANSLRVHGNTIYF
TRBV6-5 | CGSSPRLMNTEASF
TRBV6-1 | CPSSEPQPQHF
TRBV7-9 | CAGSLGVRPDF
TRBV7-3 | CASSSGLAVYNEQFF
TRBV7-2 | CTSSLGSGENEKLFF
TRBV11-2 | CASSLDAYDEQFF
TRBV5-4 | CASSFGAGTTYEHYF
TRBV29-1 | CSVGDRTLADTLYF
TRBV11-3 | CAINLDGGVHNEQFF
TRBV11-2 | CASSIGLPTDTHYF
TRBV5-1 | CASSLGAGSVKDIQYF
TRBV4-2 | CASSQGGANTRELVF
TRBV10-3 | CAISERDRGPRDTQYF
TRBV11-2 | CASSFQPGGEHYF
TRBV5-1 | CANSLAGHSYDEQFF
TRBV12-3/TRBV12-4 | CASSSPIAAGAQETQYF
TRBV20-1 | CSAPGLAEETQYF
TRBV28 | CASSSTANTEAFF
TRBV4-1 | CASTQGDRGNQETQYF
TRBV4-2 | CASGQDLEGFEQSF
TRBV12-3/TRBV12-4 | CASSHHGSSYNEQFF
TRBV7-9 | CASSLGWAGSPDTQYF
TRBV6-5 | CASSPLREGDEQFF
TRBV30 | CAWSRLDTQYF
TRBV11-2 | CTSSQRLNTGELFF
TRBV4-1 | CTSSPKGRGETQYF